This T cell receptor beta chain was documented in a study of vaccination and CD4 T cells after COVID-19. In the study overall: In the convalescent group, nasal swab PCR was SARS-CoV-2 positive; under 10 cases were mild and one severe. Post-vaccine sampling followed dose two by a median 72 days (range 14 to 241). Each control culture was treated with a CEFX pool, an HIV-1 Nef pool, or no peptide.

Stated treatment: approximately nine-day PBMC culture with coronavirus spike peptide pools or control peptides (ViraFEST assay). The study sequenced cultured CD4+ T cell DNA using the Oncomine TCR Beta short-read assay. TCRdb used MiXCR to reprocess the PCR reads, holding one entry per CDR3 protein. The sample has about 16,000 distinct CDR3 sequences; under 75% are singletons. In the case of this clonotype: Its antigen is as yet unknown.

The TCR sequence derives from a human donor who had recovered from COVID-19. Sequencing was carried out using CD4+ T cells from blood, cultured in vitro.

The CDR3 protein is CASSLWLATYNEQFF. Here the CDR3 DNA reads TGTGCCAGCAGTTTGTGGCTAGCGACATACAATGAGCAGTTCTTC. V is TRBV27 and J is TRBJ2-1, with a tentative D call TRBD2 (6 bases). The V gene lost 3 bases and the J gene lost 4 bases, with 13 bases spanning the gap. The CDR3 extends over 15 amino acids. Germline-derived CDR1 and CDR2 are MNHEY and SMNVEV (reference sequence).